This TCR beta chain stems from a study of high-grade serous ovarian cancer treatment subgroups. The wider study: Mean per sample: about 15,000 reads, thousands of unique TCR beta rearrangements.

Tumor samples were taken before definitive surgery or chemotherapy. Turning to this clone: Its antigen is not known.

CDR3 size: 13 residues. Germline V gives CDR1 SQVTM, CDR2 ANQGSEA. TCRdb keeps only in-frame clones here, not all; method: immunoSEQ multiplex PCR. Here the sample spans approximately 5,700 clones, around 66% being singletons. Study-level points and caveats: Different patients shared almost no repertoire; same-patient tumors shared about 0.1 to 0.79. TCR clonal relatedness correlated positively with neoantigen level. CDR1 and CDR2 were left unanalyzed; analyses focused on CDR3.

The V gene is TRBV29-1, the J gene TRBJ2-1; D perhaps matches TRBD2 (6 bases). Sequenced sample: tumor tissue. The origin of this receptor is a human donor with high-grade serous ovarian cancer. CDR3 sequence reads: CSIRGTLDNEQFF. In DNA form, the CDR3 reads TGCAGTATTCGGGGGACTCTGGACAATGAGCAGTTCTTC.